A single sample gave rise to the 27 T cell receptor beta chains below, sequenced in a study of human T cells and chemical hapten exposure. TCRdb reanalysed the RACE reads using MiXCR and keeps one entry per CDR3 protein. The data show 95,000 to 150,000 distinct CDR3 sequences, approximately 15% seen once. Time point given: patch test 1, 2 weeks after DPC sensitization. Stated treatment: therapeutic diphenylcyclopropenone sensitization with weekly scalp DPC. The sequenced sample was whole blood, obtained in connection with sensitization to the hapten diphenylcyclopropenone (DPC). The receptors originated from a man between 18 and 29 years old with alopecia areata. Some clones in this sample may be carry-over from other donors' samples.

The V and J genes are TRBV2 and TRBJ2-3; 9 bases align to TRBD2. The CDR3 length is 17 residues. The V gene end was trimmed by 4 bases and the J gene end by 0 bases; junction bases not matched to a gene: 8. CDR1 is SNHLY, CDR2 FYNNEI, per germline. CDR3 sequence: CASSVYLAGISTDTQYF. CDR3 nucleotides: TGTGCCAGCAGTGTTTATCTAGCGGGGATCAGCACAGATACGCAGTATTTT.

This clonotype was picked up a small number of times. This chain uses TRBV7-2 with TRBJ2-5, with 12 bases that match TRBD2. Germline CDR1 reads SGHTA; CDR2 reads FQGNSA. The CDR3 runs 18 residues. Germline trimming cut 1 base from V and 1 base from J; bases unmatched to any gene: 7. CDR3: CASSLVLAGGEFQETQYF. The CDR3 DNA reads as TGTGCCAGCAGCTTAGTACTAGCGGGGGGTGAATTCCAAGAGACCCAGTACTTC. The whole variable domain, remainder taken from reference TRBV7-2 and TRBJ2-5, is GAGVSQSPSNKVTEKGKDVELRCDPISGHTALYWYRQSLGQGLEFLIYFQGNSAPDKSGLPSDRFSAERTGGSVSTLTIQRTQQEDSAVYLCASSLVLAGGEFQETQYFGPGTRLLVL.

This clonotype was found many times. V gene TRBV7-6 combines with J gene TRBJ2-1, with D possibly being TRBD1 (5 bases). Trimming stripped 1 base from V and 8 bases from J, with 9 bases between. Germline CDR1 is SGHVS and CDR2 is FNYEAQ. The CDR3 has 13 residues. CDR3 bases: TGTGCCAGCAGCTTAGTGTGGGGCGATGAGCAGTTCTTC. Amino acid sequence: CASSLVWGDEQFF. The variable domain in full, with the rest retrieved from reference TRBV7-6 and TRBJ2-1, is GAGVSQSPRYKVTKRGQDVALRCDPISGHVSLYWYRQALGQGPEFLTYFNYEAQQDKSGLPNDRFSAERPEGSISTLTIQRTEQRDSAMYRCASSLVWGDEQFFGPGTRLTVL.

This clonotype was counted between two and nine times. The V and J genes are TRBV5-4 and TRBJ1-4; D unclear. CDR1 and CDR2 from the germline V gene are SGHNT and YYREEE (reference sequence). The CDR3 is made up of 16 amino acids. Trimming took off 4 bases at V and 2 bases at J, with 15 bases between the two ends. The CDR3: CASSLRSRSTNEKLFF. CDR3 sequence (DNA): TGTGCCAGCAGCCTCCGTAGTCGCTCGACTAATGAAAAACTGTTTTTT.

There are a few counts of this clonotype. CDR3 loop: CASSVAPGPQETQYF. The CDR3 DNA sequence: TGTGCCAGCAGCGTAGCGCCAGGACCGCAAGAGACCCAGTACTTC. The rearrangement links TRBV9 to TRBJ2-5; no clear D. The CDR3 sequence is 15 residues long. The V end lost 0 bases, the J end lost 2 bases, and 11 bases lay between the germline ends. Looked up from germline, CDR1 is SGDLS and CDR2 is YYNGEE.

The chain is built from TRBV12-3 or TRBV12-4 and TRBJ1-1, with 7 bases lining up with TRBD1. V was pared by 8 bases and J by 6 bases, with 3 bases of the junction left unmatched. The CDR3 length is 11 residues. DNA of the CDR3: TGTGCCAGCCGAGGGGGCGCTGAAGCTTTCTTT. Residues: CASRGGAEAFF.

This clonotype was detected many times. The V call is TRBV6-1, the J call TRBJ1-5, with TRBD1 identical over 9 bases. After removal of 3 bases from V and 0 bases from J, the junction contained 3 bases not matched to a gene. The CDR3 is 16 amino acids. CDR1 is MNHNS and CDR2 is SASEGT in the germline V gene. The CDR3 loop reads CASSDKGQGSNQPQHF. The CDR3 nucleotides are TGTGCCAGCAGTGACAAGGGACAGGGTAGCAATCAGCCCCAGCATTTT.

The chain is built from TRBV3-1 and TRBJ2-7; D is perhaps TRBD2 (6 bases). Trimming took off 1 base at V and 4 bases at J, with 8 bases between the two ends. The CDR3 totals 13 residues. In germline, CDR1 is LGHDT, CDR2 YNNKEL (reference sequence). CDR3 sequence (DNA): TGTGCCAGCAGCCAAGCCGCGGGGTACGAGCAGTACTTC. Translation gives CASSQAAGYEQYF.

This chain uses TRBV5-4 with TRBJ2-5; 11 nucleotides match TRBD1. The CDR3 extends over 17 amino acids. The J segment lost 6 bases and the V segment lost 3 bases, leaving 13 bases of the junction unmatched. CDR1 is SGHNT, CDR2 YYREEE, per germline (reference sequence). CDR3 nucleotide sequence: TGTGCCAGCAGCTCGCCCACGGACAGGGGGCAGTGGAAGACCCAGTACTTC. This encodes CASSSPTDRGQWKTQYF.

The genes are TRBV28 and TRBJ1-6; 8 nucleotides agree with TRBD1. The J segment lost 8 bases and the V segment lost 5 bases, leaving 2 bases of the junction unmatched. This CDR3 region has 13 residues. Germline V CDR1 and CDR2: MDHEN, SYDVKM. The CDR3 DNA reads TGTGCCAGCAGTGAGGACAGGGATTCACCCCTCCACTTT. Translation gives CASSEDRDSPLHF.

This chain uses TRBV7-2 with TRBJ2-1; 11 bases fit TRBD1. CDR3 length: 15 residues. In germline, CDR1 is SGHTA, CDR2 FQGNSA. With 5 bases clipped from V and 7 bases from J, the junction kept 7 bases outside the gene matches. The DNA of the CDR3 is TGTGCCAGCAGCCCCGGGACAGGGGGGTCGAATGAGCAGTTCTTC. Protein sequence: CASSPGTGGSNEQFF.

This clonotype turned up a few times. The genes are TRBV7-2 and TRBJ2-7; TRBD2 matches at 11 bases. The CDR3 is made up of 15 amino acids. The junction had 8 bases not matched to a gene; V was cut back by 5 bases and J by 5 bases. CDR1 SGHTA and CDR2 FQGNSA come from the germline V gene. DNA for the CDR3: TGTGCCAGCAGCCATCTAGCGGGGGGTAACGACGAGCAGTACTTC. Its protein product is CASSHLAGGNDEQYF.

V gene TRBV20-1 combines with J gene TRBJ2-3, with 7 bases matching TRBD1. With V trimmed by 6 bases and J by 8 bases, 17 bases remained unmatched. This CDR3 has 15 amino acids. Germline V gene data show CDR1 as DFQATT and CDR2 as SNEGSKA (reference sequence). In nucleotides, the CDR3 is TGCAGTGCCAATAGACAGGGTGGAGGAGTGGCTACGCAGTATTTT. Translating it yields CSANRQGGGVATQYF.

This clonotype was counted only a few times. The chain has TRBV5-1 and TRBJ1-6; D unclear. With 4 bases removed from V and 9 bases from J, the gap between germline ends came to 8 bases. The length of the CDR3 is 12 residues. CDR1 is SGHRS, CDR2 YFSETQ, per germline. CDR3 amino acids: CASSVEGSPLHF. The CDR3 nucleotides read TGCGCCAGCAGCGTGGAGGGTTCACCCCTCCACTTT.

This clonotype showed up just a few times. The chain links TRBV29-1 to TRBJ2-1, with D possibly TRBD2 on 5 matching bases. The CDR3 runs 15 residues. Trimming cost V 4 bases and J 2 bases, with 15 bases left between them. CDR1 is SQVTM, CDR2 ANQGSEA, per germline. The CDR3 sequence: CSVVGVRGTYNEQFF. The DNA of the CDR3 is TGCAGCGTTGTCGGGGTAAGAGGGACCTACAATGAGCAGTTCTTC.

This clonotype was picked up one time. This chain connects TRBV29-1 to TRBJ2-2; D not resolved. This CDR3 comprises 11 residues. The germline V gene has CDR1 SQVTM and CDR2 ANQGSEA. V lost 4 bases to trimming and J lost 6 bases, with 6 bases between them. CDR3 bases: TGCAGCGTTGGGTTGGCCGGGGAGCTGTTTTTT. As protein: CSVGLAGELFF.

This clonotype came up once. A read error may be the cause here, since a much bigger clone is one base away. This sequence joins TRBV9 and TRBJ2-2, with D tentatively TRBD1 (6 bases). This CDR3 has 14 residues. CDR1 is SGDLS, CDR2 YYNGEE, per germline. The V end was cut by 4 bases, the J end by 4 bases, with 11 bases between. In DNA, the CDR3 is TGTGCCAGCAGCCCATGGACAGCCACCGGGGAGCTGTTTTTT. Translation gives CASSPWTATGELFF.

This chain joins TRBV27 and TRBJ2-4; D call uncertain. Germline-derived CDR1 and CDR2 are MNHEY and SMNVEV (reference sequence). V gave up 2 bases and J gave up 0 bases, with 20 bases separating them. The CDR3 is 19 residues long. The CDR3 loop reads CASSLTAYGRYLAKNIQYF. CDR3 bases: TGTGCCAGCAGTTTAACAGCATACGGGCGTTATCTAGCCAAAAACATTCAGTACTTC.

This clonotype was observed a few times. The genes are TRBV6-5 and TRBJ1-5; 10 bases match TRBD1. This CDR3 spans 14 amino acids. V was pared by 6 bases and J by 2 bases, with 1 base of the junction left unmatched. Germline V CDR1 and CDR2: MNHEY, SVGAGI. The CDR3 loop reads CASRGTGGNQPQHF. For the CDR3, the DNA is TGTGCCAGCAGGGGGACAGGGGGCAATCAGCCCCAGCATTTT.

The gene calls are TRBV9 and TRBJ1-2; tentative D call: TRBD1 (5 bases). Germline V gives CDR1 SGDLS, CDR2 YYNGEE. The CDR3 runs 12 residues. V gave up 0 bases and J gave up 8 bases, with 8 bases separating them. CDR3 sequence (DNA): TGTGCCAGCAGCGTAGCAGGGAACGGCTACACCTTC. It codes for CASSVAGNGYTF.

The rearrangement uses TRBV7-8 and TRBJ2-3; D uncertain. Germline V gives CDR1 SGHVS, CDR2 FQNEAQ. CDR3 length: 13 residues. Trimming pared 7 bases from V and 2 bases from J, leaving 10 bases between. The CDR3 reads CASMVRSTDTQYF. The CDR3 bases are TGTGCCAGCATGGTACGCTCCACAGATACGCAGTATTTT.

Only a few counts were recorded for this clonotype. The chain recombines TRBV6-2 or TRBV6-3 with TRBJ2-2; D gene ambiguous. In germline, CDR1 is MNHEY, CDR2 SVGEGT. The CDR3 has 13 residues. The germline V and J ends were trimmed by 4 bases and 1 base, with 4 bases remaining between them. This CDR3 is CASSSVNTGELFF. In DNA form, the CDR3 reads TGTGCCAGCAGTTCCGTGAACACCGGGGAGCTGTTTTTT.

The rearrangement uses TRBV29-1 and TRBJ2-2, with D perhaps matching TRBD1 or TRBD2 (5 bases each). The CDR3 runs 12 residues. Trimming shortened V by 6 bases and J by 3 bases, and 8 bases separated the two germline ends. Germline loops: CDR1 SQVTM, CDR2 ANQGSEA. CDR3 DNA sequence: TGCAGCGTCCAGGGAGACACCGGGGAGCTGTTTTTT. Amino acids: CSVQGDTGELFF.

This clonotype showed up just a few times. This chain joins TRBV28 and TRBJ2-7, with D tentatively TRBD2 (5 bases). Germline assignment: CDR1 MDHEN and CDR2 SYDVKM. The CDR3 is made up of 12 amino acids. Trimming took off 2 bases at V and 7 bases at J, with 9 bases between the two ends. The CDR3 spells CASSLNTGEQYF. In DNA, the CDR3 is TGTGCCAGCAGTTTAAACACGGGGGAGCAGTACTTC.

The rearrangement joins TRBV5-4 to TRBJ1-6; 9 bases are a match to TRBD1. This CDR3 is built from 14 residues. V shed 4 bases, J shed 13 bases, and the junction held 9 bases outside the gene matches. Germline V gives CDR1 SGHNT, CDR2 YYREEE (reference sequence). The DNA of the CDR3 is TGTGCCAGCAGCCCAGGACAGGGGTTTAGGCCCCTCCACTTT. Amino acids: CASSPGQGFRPLHF.

V and J are TRBV6-5 and TRBJ2-2, with 7 bases lining up with TRBD1. CDR1 MNHEY and CDR2 SVGAGI come from the germline V gene. Trimming took 6 bases from V and 3 from J; bases not matched to a gene: 4. The CDR3 totals 14 residues. The CDR3 DNA is TGTGCCAGCAGCCGACAGGGTTACACCGGGGAGCTGTTTTTT. This codes for CASSRQGYTGELFF.

This clonotype came up a few times. The chain combines TRBV19 with TRBJ2-5; 8 bases are a match to TRBD1. CDR3 length: 13 residues. CDR1 and CDR2 from the germline V gene are LNHDA and SQIVND (reference sequence). J was trimmed by 4 bases and V by 5 bases; bases with no gene match: 3. CDR3 coding DNA: TGTGCCAGTAGTTCGGACAGGGCAGAGACCCAGTACTTC. This gives the protein CASSSDRAETQYF.